The 19 T cell receptor beta chains reported below all come from one sample, sequenced in a study of Ad26.COV2.S vaccination and SARS-CoV-2 variants. Sequencing used immunoSEQ multiplex PCR; TCRdb keeps in-frame clones, though not all of them. The sample has some 400,000 clones; approximately 89% are singletons. Described treatment: 19 received Ad26.COV2.S at low or high dose, single or two shots; several received placebo; per-sample allocation not given. Specimens were obtained on day 63 following the first vaccine or placebo injection. Specimen: peripheral blood, collected in a trial of Ad26.COV2.S vaccine versus placebo. Every receptor here comes from a person aged 18 to 59 who received the Ad26.COV2.S COVID-19 vaccine or a placebo.

A note on this clone: In the same sample, other DNA sequences code for this CDR3. J is TRBJ2-6 and V is TRBV28, with D uncertain. Germline V CDR1 and CDR2: MDHEN, SYDVKM. This CDR3 has 15 amino acids. V was pared by 2 bases and J by 0 bases, with 5 bases between. CDR3 sequence: CASSLMSSGANVLTF. The DNA for the CDR3 is TGTGCCAGCAGTTTAATGTCCTCTGGGGCCAACGTCCTGACTTTC.

On this clone: The sample carries other DNA sequences with the same CDR3. This chain joins TRBV7-9 and TRBJ2-1; D is unclear. The CDR3 totals 12 residues. The germline CDR1 and CDR2 sequences are SEHNR and FQNEAQ (reference sequence). V lost 3 bases to trimming and J lost 7 bases, with 7 bases between them. The CDR3 sequence: CASSLAQNEQFF. In DNA, the CDR3 is TGTGCCAGCAGCTTGGCTCAGAATGAGCAGTTCTTC.

The chain carries TRBV4-2 and TRBJ2-5, with D tentatively TRBD2 (7 bases). CDR3 length: 15 residues. The germline V and J ends were trimmed by 3 bases and 2 bases, with 13 bases remaining between them. Germline V gene lookup returns CDR1 LGHNA and CDR2 YNFKEQ. The CDR3 bases are TGTGCCAGCAGCCAGGGGGGGCAGGGGCAAGAGACCCAGTACTTC. Its protein is CASSQGGQGQETQYF.

V is TRBV5-4 and J is TRBJ1-1, with D possibly being TRBD1 (6 bases). The CDR3 runs 14 residues. CDR1 and CDR2 from the germline V gene are SGHNT and YYREEE (reference sequence). V dropped 6 bases and J dropped 3 bases, with 15 bases sitting between them. CDR3 amino acids: CASKERGADTEAFF. The CDR3 DNA reads TGTGCCAGCAAAGAACGGGGGGCCGACACTGAAGCTTTCTTT.

The chain recombines TRBV24-1 with TRBJ2-2; D is unclear. The germline gives CDR1 KGHDR, CDR2 SFDVKD. The CDR3 spans 13 residues. V lost 8 bases to trimming and J lost 0 bases, with 6 bases between them. The DNA of the CDR3 is TGTGCCACCAAAGAGACGAACACCGGGGAGCTGTTTTTT. Protein product: CATKETNTGELFF.

The chain links TRBV9 to TRBJ1-3; no definite D call. V lost 4 bases, J lost 4 bases, and 6 bases lay in between. Per the germline V gene, CDR1 is SGDLS and CDR2 is YYNGEE. The CDR3 is 12 amino acids. This CDR3 is CASSLNGNTIYF. The CDR3 bases are TGTGCCAGCAGCCTGAACGGAAACACCATATATTTT.

The chain recombines TRBV30 with TRBJ1-4, with a weak D call TRBD1 (5 bases). The germline CDR1 and CDR2 sequences are GTSNPN and SVGIG (reference sequence). The CDR3 runs to 12 residues. The V end lost 2 bases, the J end lost 8 bases, and 9 bases lay between the germline ends. CDR3 coding DNA: TGTGCCTGGAGTACAGGCGGGGAAAAACTGTTTTTT. Translation gives CAWSTGGEKLFF.

This clone showed up just once. The J gene is TRBJ1-4, the V gene TRBV13, with D uncertain. The germline V gene has CDR1 PRHDT and CDR2 FYEKMQ (reference sequence). Trimming removed 4 bases from V and 6 bases from J, with 15 bases in between. The CDR3 length is 15 residues. The CDR3 nucleotides are TGTGCCAGCAGCTCGACCCCCCGGCCTGATGAAAAACTGTTTTTT. Protein sequence: CASSSTPRPDEKLFF.

The DNA for the CDR3 is TGTGCCAGCAGCCCCAGAGGGTCCGGCGCAGATACGCAGTATTTT. The encoded protein is CASSPRGSGADTQYF. V and J are TRBV7-9 and TRBJ2-3; D might be TRBD2 (5 bases). Trimming stripped 5 bases from V and 4 bases from J, with 16 bases between. The CDR3 totals 15 residues. Germline V gene data show CDR1 as SEHNR and CDR2 as FQNEAQ (reference sequence).

This sequence joins TRBV7-2 and TRBJ1-1, with 9 bases that match TRBD1. J was trimmed by 2 bases and V by 6 bases; bases with no gene match: 7. The CDR3 is made up of 15 amino acids. Germline assignment: CDR1 SGHTA and CDR2 FQGNSA. CDR3 residues: CASRPRQGGNTEAFF. In DNA form, the CDR3 reads TGTGCCAGCAGGCCCCGACAGGGGGGAAACACTGAAGCTTTCTTT.

This chain uses TRBV11-2 with TRBJ2-7; 10 bases are shared with TRBD1. With V trimmed by 4 bases and J by 2 bases, 2 bases remained unmatched. Germline lookup yields CDR1 SGHAT and CDR2 FQNNGV. The CDR3 is 14 amino acids. The CDR3: CASSYGTGAYEQYF. The CDR3 nucleotides are TGTGCCAGCAGCTATGGGACAGGGGCCTACGAGCAGTACTTC.

The chain carries TRBV19 and TRBJ1-4; 8 nucleotides align to TRBD1. Germline V CDR1 and CDR2: LNHDA, SQIVND (reference sequence). This CDR3 has 15 residues. V shed 6 bases and J 6 bases; nucleotides not matched to a gene: 9. The CDR3 protein is CASSNLDRADEKLFF. In nucleotides, the CDR3 is TGTGCCAGTAGCAACCTGGACAGGGCTGATGAAAAACTGTTTTTT.

The genes are TRBV5-4 and TRBJ1-4, with TRBD1 matching 8 bases. J lost 8 bases, V lost 0 bases, and 3 bases had no gene match. CDR1 and CDR2 (germline): SGHNT, YYREEE (reference sequence). The CDR3 totals 14 residues. CDR3 sequence: CASSLDRGREKLFF. CDR3 coding DNA: TGTGCCAGCAGCTTGGACAGGGGGAGAGAAAAACTGTTTTTT.

V and J are TRBV10-3 and TRBJ1-5; no clear D. The V end lost 3 bases, the J end lost 3 bases, and 6 bases lay between the germline ends. The CDR3 has 13 residues. The germline CDR1 and CDR2 sequences are ENHRY and SYGVKD. The CDR3 coding sequence is TGTGCCATCAGTGACGGGGTCAATCAGCCCCAGCATTTT. This sequence encodes CAISDGVNQPQHF.

In DNA form, the CDR3 reads TGTGCCAGTAGCCGACACGGACAGGGAGGGGAGACCCAGTACTTC. Protein sequence: CASSRHGQGGETQYF. This sequence joins TRBV19 and TRBJ2-5; TRBD1 might be the D (8 bases). Germline CDR1 and CDR2: LNHDA and SQIVND (reference sequence). The V end lost 6 bases, the J end lost 5 bases, and 19 bases lay between the germline ends. The CDR3 has 15 residues.

The rearrangement uses TRBV7-2 and TRBJ1-1, with 7 bases identical to TRBD1. This CDR3 comprises 15 residues. CDR1 is SGHTA, CDR2 FQGNSA, per germline. V was pared by 2 bases and J by 1 base, with 4 bases of the junction left unmatched. The CDR3 region has the DNA TGTGCCAGCAGCTTAACGACAGGGACGAACACTGAAGCTTTCTTT. It codes for CASSLTTGTNTEAFF.

The chain recombines TRBV27 with TRBJ2-3; 8 positions match TRBD2. This CDR3 has 16 amino acids. The J segment lost 4 bases and the V segment lost 5 bases, leaving 11 bases of the junction unmatched. Germline loops: CDR1 MNHEY, CDR2 SMNVEV (reference sequence). CDR3 in amino acids: CASSGVAAGEADTQYF. The CDR3 coding sequence is TGTGCCAGCAGTGGGGTCGCAGCGGGAGAGGCAGATACGCAGTATTTT.

The chain has TRBV3-1 (or the pseudogene TRBV3-2) and TRBJ2-3; 12 nucleotides align to TRBD2. With V trimmed by 1 base and J by 2 bases, 13 bases remained unmatched. Looked up from germline, CDR1 is LGHDT and CDR2 is YNNKEL (reference sequence). This CDR3 contains 20 residues. The CDR3 DNA sequence: TGTGCCAGCAGCCAAGCGACTAGCGGGAGTCAGGCCGAACACACAGATACGCAGTATTTT. Translation gives CASSQATSGSQAEHTDTQYF.

This clone came up once. The chain couples TRBV2 to TRBJ1-1; D gene uncertain. Germline lookup yields CDR1 SNHLY and CDR2 FYNNEI. Trimming took off 7 bases at V and 0 bases at J, with 12 bases between the two ends. The CDR3 is made up of 14 amino acids. The CDR3 nucleotides read TGTGCCAGCACCACGTCGCAGTTGAACACTGAAGCTTTCTTT. As protein: CASTTSQLNTEAFF.